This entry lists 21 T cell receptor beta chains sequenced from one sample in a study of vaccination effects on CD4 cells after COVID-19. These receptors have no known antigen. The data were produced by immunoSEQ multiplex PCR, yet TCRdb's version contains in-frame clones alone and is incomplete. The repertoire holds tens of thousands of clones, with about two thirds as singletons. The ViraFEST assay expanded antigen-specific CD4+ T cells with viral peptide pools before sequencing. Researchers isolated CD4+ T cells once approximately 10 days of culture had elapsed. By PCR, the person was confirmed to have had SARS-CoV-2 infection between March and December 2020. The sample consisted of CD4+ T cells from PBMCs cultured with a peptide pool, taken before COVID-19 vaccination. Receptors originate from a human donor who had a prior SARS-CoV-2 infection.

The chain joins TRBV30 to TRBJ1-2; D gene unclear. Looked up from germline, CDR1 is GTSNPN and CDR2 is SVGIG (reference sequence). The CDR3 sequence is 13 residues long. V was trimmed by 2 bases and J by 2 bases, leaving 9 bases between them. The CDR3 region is CAWSFTRNYGYTF. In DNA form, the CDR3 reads TGTGCCTGGAGTTTCACGAGGAACTATGGCTACACCTTC.

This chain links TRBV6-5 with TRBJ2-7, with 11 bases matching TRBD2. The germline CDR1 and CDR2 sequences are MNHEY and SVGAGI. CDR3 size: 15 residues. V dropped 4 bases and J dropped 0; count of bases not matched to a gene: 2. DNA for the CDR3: TGTGCCAGCAGTTTTCTAGCGGGGGGCTCCTACGAGCAGTACTTC. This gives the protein CASSFLAGGSYEQYF.

CDR3 amino acids: CASGRANTGELFF. CDR3 sequence (DNA): TGTGCCAGCGGTAGGGCGAACACCGGGGAGCTGTTTTTT. V and J are TRBV6-1 and TRBJ2-2; D is ambiguous. Germline V gene data show CDR1 as MNHNS and CDR2 as SASEGT. Trimming shortened V by 8 bases and J by 0 bases, and 7 bases separated the two germline ends. This CDR3 spans 13 amino acids.

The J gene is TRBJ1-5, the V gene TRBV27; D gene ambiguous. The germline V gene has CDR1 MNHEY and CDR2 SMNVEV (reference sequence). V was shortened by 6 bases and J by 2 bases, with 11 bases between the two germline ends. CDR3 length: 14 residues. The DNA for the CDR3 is TGTGCCAGCAGCCTGGTAGCTGGCAATCAGCCCCAGCATTTT. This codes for CASSLVAGNQPQHF.

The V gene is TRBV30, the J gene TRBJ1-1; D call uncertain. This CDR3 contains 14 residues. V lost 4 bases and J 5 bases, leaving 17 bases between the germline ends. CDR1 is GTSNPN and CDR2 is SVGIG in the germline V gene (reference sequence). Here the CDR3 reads CAWNSFSGWTEAFF. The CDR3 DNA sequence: TGTGCCTGGAACTCTTTTTCAGGATGGACTGAAGCTTTCTTT.

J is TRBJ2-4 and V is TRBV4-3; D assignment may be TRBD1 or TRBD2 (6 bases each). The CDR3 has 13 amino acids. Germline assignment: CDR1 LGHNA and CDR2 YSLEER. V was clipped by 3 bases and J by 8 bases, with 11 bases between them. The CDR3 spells CASSHQEGDIQYF. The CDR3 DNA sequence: TGCGCCAGCAGCCACCAGGAGGGGGACATTCAGTACTTC.

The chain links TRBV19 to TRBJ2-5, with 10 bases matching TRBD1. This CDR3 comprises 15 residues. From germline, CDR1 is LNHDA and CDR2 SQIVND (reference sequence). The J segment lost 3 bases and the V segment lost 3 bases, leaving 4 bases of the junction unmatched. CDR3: CASSIPGQGEETQYF. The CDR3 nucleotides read TGTGCCAGTAGTATCCCAGGACAGGGGGAAGAGACCCAGTACTTC.

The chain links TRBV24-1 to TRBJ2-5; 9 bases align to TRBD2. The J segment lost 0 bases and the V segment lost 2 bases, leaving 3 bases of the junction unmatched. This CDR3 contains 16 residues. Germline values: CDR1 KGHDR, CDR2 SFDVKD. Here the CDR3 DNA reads TGTGCCACCAGTGATTATAGCGGGAGTTACCAAGAGACCCAGTACTTC. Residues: CATSDYSGSYQETQYF.

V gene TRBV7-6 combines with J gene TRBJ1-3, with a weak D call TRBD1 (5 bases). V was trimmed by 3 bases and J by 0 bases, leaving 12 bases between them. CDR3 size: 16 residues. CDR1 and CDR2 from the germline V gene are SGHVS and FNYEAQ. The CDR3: CASSFFAGTSGNTIYF. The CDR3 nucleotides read TGTGCCAGCAGCTTTTTCGCGGGGACCTCTGGAAACACCATATATTTT.

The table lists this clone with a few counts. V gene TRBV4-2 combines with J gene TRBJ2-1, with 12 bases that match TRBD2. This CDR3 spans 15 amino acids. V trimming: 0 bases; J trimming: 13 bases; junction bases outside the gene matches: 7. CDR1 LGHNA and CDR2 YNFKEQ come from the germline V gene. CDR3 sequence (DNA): TGTGCCAGCAGCCAAGATACTAGCGGGAGGAGATACCAGTTCTTC. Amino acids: CASSQDTSGRRYQFF.

The CDR3 loop is CASSPTGTGDSPLHF. In DNA form, the CDR3 reads TGCGCCAGCAGCCCGACCGGGACAGGGGATTCACCCCTCCACTTT. The V and J genes are TRBV5-1 and TRBJ1-6; TRBD1 matches at 10 bases. Trimming removed 4 bases from V and 8 bases from J; junction bases left unmatched: 6. The CDR3 totals 15 residues. Germline lookup yields CDR1 SGHRS and CDR2 YFSETQ.

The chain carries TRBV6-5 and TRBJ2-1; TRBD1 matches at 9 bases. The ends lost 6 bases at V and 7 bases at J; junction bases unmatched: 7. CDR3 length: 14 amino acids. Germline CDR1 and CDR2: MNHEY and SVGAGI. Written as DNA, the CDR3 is TGTGCCAGCAGCCCGAGGACAGGGGAGAATGAGCAGTTCTTC. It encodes CASSPRTGENEQFF.

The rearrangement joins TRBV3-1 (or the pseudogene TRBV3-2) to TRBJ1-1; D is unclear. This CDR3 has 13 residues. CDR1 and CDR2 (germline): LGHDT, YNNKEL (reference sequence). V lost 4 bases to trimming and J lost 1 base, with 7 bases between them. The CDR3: CASSRGWNTEAFF. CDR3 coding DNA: TGTGCCAGCAGCCGCGGATGGAACACTGAAGCTTTCTTT.

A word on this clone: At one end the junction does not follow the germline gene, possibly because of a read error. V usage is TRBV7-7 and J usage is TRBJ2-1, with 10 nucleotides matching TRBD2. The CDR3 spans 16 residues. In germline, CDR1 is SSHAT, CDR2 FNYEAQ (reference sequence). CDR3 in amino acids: CASSLSGGGRYSEQFF. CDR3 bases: TGTGCTAGCAGCTTAAGCGGGGGGGGGAGATATTCTGAGCAGTTCTTC.

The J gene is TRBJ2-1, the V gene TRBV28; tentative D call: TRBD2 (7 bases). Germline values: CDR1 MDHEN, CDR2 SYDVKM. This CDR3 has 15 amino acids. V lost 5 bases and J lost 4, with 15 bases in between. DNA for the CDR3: TGTGCCAGCAGTCTCTGGGGGGGGGCATACAATGAGCAGTTCTTC. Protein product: CASSLWGGAYNEQFF.

CDR3 residues: CASNEGGPYNEQFF. Here the CDR3 DNA reads TGTGCCAGCAACGAAGGGGGGCCCTACAATGAGCAGTTCTTC. The chain has TRBV27 and TRBJ2-1; D tentatively fits TRBD1 or TRBD2 (6 bases each). CDR1 is MNHEY, CDR2 SMNVEV, per germline (reference sequence). The CDR3 is 14 amino acids. Trimming left V 7 bases short and J 2 bases short, with 12 bases between.

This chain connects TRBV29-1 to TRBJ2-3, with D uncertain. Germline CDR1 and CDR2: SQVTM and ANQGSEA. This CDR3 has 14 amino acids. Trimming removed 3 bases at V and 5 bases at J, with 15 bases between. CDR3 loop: CSVESSPQLDTQYF. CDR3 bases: TGCAGCGTTGAGTCGTCCCCCCAGCTAGATACGCAGTATTTT.

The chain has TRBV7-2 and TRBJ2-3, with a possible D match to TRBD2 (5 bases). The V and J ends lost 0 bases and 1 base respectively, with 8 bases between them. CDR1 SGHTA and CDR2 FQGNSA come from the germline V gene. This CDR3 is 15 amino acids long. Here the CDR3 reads CASSLASGRTDTQYF. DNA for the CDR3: TGTGCCAGCAGCTTAGCCAGCGGTCGCACAGATACGCAGTATTTT.

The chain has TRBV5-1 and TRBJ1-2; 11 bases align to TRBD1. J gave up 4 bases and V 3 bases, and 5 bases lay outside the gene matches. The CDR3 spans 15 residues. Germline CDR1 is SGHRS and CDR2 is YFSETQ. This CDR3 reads CASSWGTGGPYGYTF. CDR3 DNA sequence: TGCGCCAGCAGCTGGGGGACAGGGGGGCCCTATGGCTACACCTTC.

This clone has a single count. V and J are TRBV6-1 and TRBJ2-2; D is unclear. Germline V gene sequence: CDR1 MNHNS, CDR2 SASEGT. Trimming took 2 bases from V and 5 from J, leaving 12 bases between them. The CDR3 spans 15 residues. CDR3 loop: CASSENDERTGELFF. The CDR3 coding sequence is TGTGCCAGCAGTGAAAACGACGAGCGTACCGGGGAGCTGTTTTTT.

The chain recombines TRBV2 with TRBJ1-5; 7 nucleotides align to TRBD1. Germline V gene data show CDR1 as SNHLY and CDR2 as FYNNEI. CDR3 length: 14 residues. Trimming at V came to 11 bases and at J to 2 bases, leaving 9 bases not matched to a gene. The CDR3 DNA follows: TGTGCCTCGCAAGAGGGGACAGGCAATCAGCCCCAGCATTTT. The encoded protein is CASQEGTGNQPQHF.